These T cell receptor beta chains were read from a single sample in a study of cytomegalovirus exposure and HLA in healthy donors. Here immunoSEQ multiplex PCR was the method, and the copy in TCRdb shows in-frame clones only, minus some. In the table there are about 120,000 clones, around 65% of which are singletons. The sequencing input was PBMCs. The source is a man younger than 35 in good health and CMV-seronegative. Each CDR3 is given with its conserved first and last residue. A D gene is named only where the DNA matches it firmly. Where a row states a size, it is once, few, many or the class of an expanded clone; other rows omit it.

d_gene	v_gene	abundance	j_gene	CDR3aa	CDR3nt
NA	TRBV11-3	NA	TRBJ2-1	CASSSPVVRGNEQFF	TGTGCCAGCAGCTCCCCTGTGGTACGGGGCAATGAGCAGTTCTTC
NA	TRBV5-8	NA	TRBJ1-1	CASRWGRSLTEAFF	TGTGCCAGCAGGTGGGGCAGGTCCCTCACTGAAGCTTTCTTT
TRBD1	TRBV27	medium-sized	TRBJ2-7	CASSLYTGGFYEQYF	TGTGCCAGCAGTTTATACACAGGGGGATTTTACGAGCAGTACTTC
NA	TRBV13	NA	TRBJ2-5	CASSLKAATGQETQYF	TGTGCCAGCAGCTTAAAAGCGGCAACGGGACAAGAGACCCAGTACTTC
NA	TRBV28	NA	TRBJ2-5	CASGRLETQYF	TGTGCCAGCGGGCGCCTGGAGACCCAGTACTTC
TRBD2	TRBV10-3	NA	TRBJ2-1	CAISETSGSYNEQFF	TGTGCCATCAGCGAAACTAGCGGGAGCTACAATGAGCAGTTCTTC
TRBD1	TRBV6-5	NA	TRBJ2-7	CASSRAPGQGVEQYF	TGTGCCAGCAGCAGAGCCCCGGGACAGGGGGTCGAGCAGTACTTC
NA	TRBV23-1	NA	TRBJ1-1	CASSQTVRRGNTEAFF	TGCGCCAGCAGTCAGACAGTCAGACGAGGGAACACTGAAGCTTTCTTT
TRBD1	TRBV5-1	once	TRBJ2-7	CPSSLIGTGGYEQYF	TGCCCCAGCAGCTTGATAGGGACAGGGGGATACGAGCAGTACTTC
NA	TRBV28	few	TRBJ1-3	CASSLPGFTIYF	TGTGCCAGCAGCCTGCCGGGGTTCACCATATATTTT
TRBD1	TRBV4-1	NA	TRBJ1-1	CARSQVWDRGGREAFF	TGCGCCCGCAGCCAAGTATGGGACAGGGGGGGACGTGAAGCTTTCTTT
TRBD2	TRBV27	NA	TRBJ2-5	CASSSGGYQETQYF	TGTGCCAGCAGCAGCGGGGGGTACCAAGAGACCCAGTACTTC
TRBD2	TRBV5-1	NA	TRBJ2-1	CASGLAGGYNEQFF	TGCGCCAGCGGCCTGGCGGGAGGTTACAATGAGCAGTTCTTC
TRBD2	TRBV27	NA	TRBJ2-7	CASSLVAGGYEQYF	TGTGCCAGCAGTTTAGTGGCGGGAGGCTACGAGCAGTACTTC